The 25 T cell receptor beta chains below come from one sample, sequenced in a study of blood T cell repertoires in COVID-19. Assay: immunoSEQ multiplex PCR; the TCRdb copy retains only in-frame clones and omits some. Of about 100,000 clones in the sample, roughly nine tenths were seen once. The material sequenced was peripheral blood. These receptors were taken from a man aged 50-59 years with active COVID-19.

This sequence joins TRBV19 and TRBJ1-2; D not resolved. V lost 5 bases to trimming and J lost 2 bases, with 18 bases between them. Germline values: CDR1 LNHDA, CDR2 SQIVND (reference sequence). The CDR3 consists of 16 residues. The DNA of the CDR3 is TGTGCCAGTAGTCGCACTTCTAGGCAATTAAACTATGGCTACACCTTC. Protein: CASSRTSRQLNYGYTF.

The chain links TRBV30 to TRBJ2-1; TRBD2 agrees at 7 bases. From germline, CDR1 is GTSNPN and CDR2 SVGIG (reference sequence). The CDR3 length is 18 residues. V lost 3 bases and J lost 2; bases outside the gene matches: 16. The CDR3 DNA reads TGTGCCTGGAGCCCGAAGAGAACTAGCGCATGGGCCTACAATGAGCAGTTCTTC. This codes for CAWSPKRTSAWAYNEQFF.

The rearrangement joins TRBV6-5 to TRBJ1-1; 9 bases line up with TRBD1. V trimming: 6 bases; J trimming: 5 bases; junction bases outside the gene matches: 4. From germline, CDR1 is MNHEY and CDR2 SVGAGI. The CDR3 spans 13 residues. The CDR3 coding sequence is TGTGCCAGCAGCGCCGACAGGGGGACTGAAGCTTTCTTT. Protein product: CASSADRGTEAFF.

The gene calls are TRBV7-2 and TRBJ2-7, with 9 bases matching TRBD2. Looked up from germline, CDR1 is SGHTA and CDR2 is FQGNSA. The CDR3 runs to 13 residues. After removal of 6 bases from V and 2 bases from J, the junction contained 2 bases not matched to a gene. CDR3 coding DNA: TGTGCCAGCAGGGGCGGGGGGGCCTACGAGCAGTACTTC. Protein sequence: CASRGGGAYEQYF.

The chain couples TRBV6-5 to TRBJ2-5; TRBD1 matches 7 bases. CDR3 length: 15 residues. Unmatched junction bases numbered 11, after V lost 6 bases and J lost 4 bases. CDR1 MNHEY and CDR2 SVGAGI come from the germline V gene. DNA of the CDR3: TGTGCCAGCAGATCCACAGGGGCCCGGCCAGAGACCCAGTACTTC. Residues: CASRSTGARPETQYF.

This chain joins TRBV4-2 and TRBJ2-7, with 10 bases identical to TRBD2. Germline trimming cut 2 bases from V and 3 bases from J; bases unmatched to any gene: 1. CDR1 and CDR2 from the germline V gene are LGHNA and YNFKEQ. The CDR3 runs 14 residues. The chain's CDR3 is CASSQSSGGYEQYF. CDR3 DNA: TGTGCCAGCAGCCAATCTAGCGGGGGCTACGAGCAGTACTTC.

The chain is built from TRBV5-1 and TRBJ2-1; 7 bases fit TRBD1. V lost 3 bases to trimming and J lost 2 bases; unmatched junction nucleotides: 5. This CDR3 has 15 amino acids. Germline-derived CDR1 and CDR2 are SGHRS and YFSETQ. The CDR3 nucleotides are TGCGCCAGCAGCTCCACAGGGGTTACCTACAATGAGCAGTTCTTC. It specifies CASSSTGVTYNEQFF.

The CDR3 region is CASSEQVAGGDEQFF. The DNA of the CDR3 is TGTGCCAGCAGTGAACAAGTAGCGGGGGGCGATGAGCAGTTCTTC. The genes are TRBV6-1 and TRBJ2-1, with TRBD2 identical over 10 bases. The germline gives CDR1 MNHNS, CDR2 SASEGT. CDR3 length: 15 residues. Trimming at V came to 2 bases and at J to 8 bases, leaving 6 bases not matched to a gene.

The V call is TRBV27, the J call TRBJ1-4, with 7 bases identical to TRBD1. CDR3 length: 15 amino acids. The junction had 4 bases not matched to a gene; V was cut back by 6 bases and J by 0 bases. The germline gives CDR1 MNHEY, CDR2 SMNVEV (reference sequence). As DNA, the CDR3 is TGTGCCAGCAGCCCAGGGGGATCAACTAATGAAAAACTGTTTTTT. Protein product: CASSPGGSTNEKLFF.

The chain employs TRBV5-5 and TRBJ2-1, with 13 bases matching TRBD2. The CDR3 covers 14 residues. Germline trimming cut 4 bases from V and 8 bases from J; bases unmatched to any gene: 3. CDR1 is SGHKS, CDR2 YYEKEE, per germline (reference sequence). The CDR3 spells CASSRTSGSDEQFF. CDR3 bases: TGTGCCAGCAGCCGGACTAGCGGGAGCGATGAGCAGTTCTTC.

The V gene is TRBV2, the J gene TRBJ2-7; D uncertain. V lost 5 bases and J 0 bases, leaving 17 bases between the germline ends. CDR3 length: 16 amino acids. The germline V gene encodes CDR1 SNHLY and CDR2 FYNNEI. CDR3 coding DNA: TGTGCCAGCAGTAAAGAAACGCTCCGGAGCTCCTACGAGCAGTACGTC. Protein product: CASSKETLRSSYEQYV.

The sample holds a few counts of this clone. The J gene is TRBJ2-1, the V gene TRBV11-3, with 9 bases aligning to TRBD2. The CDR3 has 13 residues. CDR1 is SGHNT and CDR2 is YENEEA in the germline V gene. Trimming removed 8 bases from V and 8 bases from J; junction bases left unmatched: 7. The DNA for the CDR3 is TGTGCCAGCTCACGGCGGGAGGGCCATGAGCAGTTCTTC. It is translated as CASSRREGHEQFF.

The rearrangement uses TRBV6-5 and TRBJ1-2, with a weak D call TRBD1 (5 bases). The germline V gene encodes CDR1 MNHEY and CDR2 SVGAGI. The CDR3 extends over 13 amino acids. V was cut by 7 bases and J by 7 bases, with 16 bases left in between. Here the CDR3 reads CASTPGGGVGYTF. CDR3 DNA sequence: TGTGCCAGCACCCCCGGAGGAGGGGTTGGCTACACCTTC.

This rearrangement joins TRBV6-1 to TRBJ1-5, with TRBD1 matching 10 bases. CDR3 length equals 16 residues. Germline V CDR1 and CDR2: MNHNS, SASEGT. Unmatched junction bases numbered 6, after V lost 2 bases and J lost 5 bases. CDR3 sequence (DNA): TGTGCCAGCAGTGAATATAGACAGGGGGCACATCAGCCCCAGCATTTT. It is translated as CASSEYRQGAHQPQHF.

CDR3 loop: CASSPTREDTEAFF. CDR3 sequence (DNA): TGTGCCAGCTCACCCACGAGGGAAGACACTGAAGCTTTCTTT. This chain links TRBV18 with TRBJ1-1; D is unresolved. The CDR3 is 14 residues long. The V gene lost 3 bases and the J gene lost 3 bases, with 11 bases spanning the gap. The germline V gene has CDR1 KGHSH and CDR2 LQKENI.

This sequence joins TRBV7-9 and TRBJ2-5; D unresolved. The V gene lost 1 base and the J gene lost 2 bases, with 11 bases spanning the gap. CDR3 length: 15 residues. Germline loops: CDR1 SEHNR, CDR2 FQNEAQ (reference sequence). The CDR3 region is CASSLVKQPQETQYF. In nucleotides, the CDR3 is TGTGCCAGCAGCTTAGTTAAACAGCCGCAAGAGACCCAGTACTTC.

The CDR3 DNA sequence: TGTGCCAGCAGTTACGGGAGGGGGGGGCGAGAGACCCAGTACTTC. As protein: CASSYGRGGRETQYF. The J gene is TRBJ2-5, the V gene TRBV6-5; a weak D match, TRBD2 (7 bases). The CDR3 runs to 15 residues. Germline CDR1 MNHEY, CDR2 SVGAGI. The V and J ends lost 2 bases and 4 bases respectively, with 14 bases between them.

The chain's CDR3 is CASSADRMNSPLHF. CDR3 nucleotides: TGTGCCAGCAGCGCCGACAGAATGAATTCACCCCTCCACTTT. The V gene is TRBV2, the J gene TRBJ1-6; tentatively, D is TRBD1 (5 bases). The CDR3 totals 14 residues. Trimming took off 6 bases at V and 7 bases at J, with 13 bases between the two ends. Per the germline V gene, CDR1 is SNHLY and CDR2 is FYNNEI.

DNA of the CDR3: TGTGCCAGCAGCTTATATTCCGGGACTAGGACGGAGACCCAGTACTTC. Its protein product is CASSLYSGTRTETQYF. The chain links TRBV7-8 to TRBJ2-5; 8 bases fit TRBD2. Losses at the gene ends were 2 bases for V and 5 bases for J; bases not matched to a gene: 10. This CDR3 is 16 amino acids long. Germline CDR1 reads SGHVS; CDR2 reads FQNEAQ.

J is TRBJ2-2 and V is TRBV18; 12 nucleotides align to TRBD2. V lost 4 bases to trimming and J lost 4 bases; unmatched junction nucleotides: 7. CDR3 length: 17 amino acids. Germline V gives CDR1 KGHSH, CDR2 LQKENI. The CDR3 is CASSLRLAGEVTGELFF. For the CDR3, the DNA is TGTGCCAGCTCACTTCGACTAGCGGGGGAGGTCACCGGGGAGCTGTTTTTT.

CDR3 nucleotide sequence: TGTGCCAGCAGTCCCCTCGGTTTCCGAGAGCAGTACGTC. Translating it yields CASSPLGFREQYV. The rearrangement links TRBV2 to TRBJ2-7, with D unclear. Germline V gene lookup returns CDR1 SNHLY and CDR2 FYNNEI. Trimming cost V 5 bases and J 7 bases, with 15 bases left between them. This CDR3 region has 13 residues.

The CDR3 is CASRGLSATDTQYF. The CDR3 DNA sequence: TGTGCCAGCCGCGGACTCTCGGCCACAGATACGCAGTATTTT. V is TRBV5-4 and J is TRBJ2-3, with a tentative D call TRBD2 (5 bases). In germline, CDR1 is SGHNT, CDR2 YYREEE (reference sequence). Deletions cut 7 bases from V and 2 bases from J, with 14 bases between. The CDR3 runs 14 residues. The entire variable domain, with the rest obtained from reference TRBV5-4 and TRBJ2-3, is as follows: ETGVTQSPTHLIKTRGQQVTLRCSSQSGHNTVSWYQQALGQGPQFIFQYYREEENGRGNFPPRFSGLQFPNYSSELNVNALELDDSALYLCASRGLSATDTQYFGPGTRLTVL.

CDR3 in amino acids: CASTSGQYNEQFF. The CDR3 DNA follows: TGTGCCAGCACCTCGGGACAGTACAATGAGCAGTTCTTC. The V and J genes are TRBV12-3 or TRBV12-4 and TRBJ2-1; 7 positions match TRBD1. The CDR3 covers 13 residues. After removal of 7 bases from V and 4 bases from J, the junction contained 4 bases not matched to a gene.

The CDR3 sequence: CASSTGVREQYF. As DNA, the CDR3 is TGTGCCAGCAGCACAGGGGTGCGGGAGCAGTACTTC. The chain has TRBV2 and TRBJ2-7, with TRBD1 matching 7 bases. The trim removed 6 bases at V and 7 bases at J, leaving 6 bases unmatched. This CDR3 has 12 amino acids. Germline V gene lookup returns CDR1 SNHLY and CDR2 FYNNEI.

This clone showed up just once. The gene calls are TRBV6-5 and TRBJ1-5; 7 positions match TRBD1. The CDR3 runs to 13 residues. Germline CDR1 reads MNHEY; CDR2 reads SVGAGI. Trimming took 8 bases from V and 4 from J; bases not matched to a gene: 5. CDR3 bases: TGTGCCAGCTCGGGACAGAGTAATCAGCCCCAGCATTTT. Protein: CASSGQSNQPQHF.